The 2 T cell receptor beta chains reported below all come from one sample, sequenced in a study of cytomegalovirus exposure and HLA in healthy donors. Sequenced by immunoSEQ multiplex PCR; TCRdb stores in-frame clones only, minus some. The sample carries about 150,000 clones, around 83% recorded once. Sequences were obtained from PBMCs. The receptors originated from a human donor in good health.

This clone was observed a handful of times. The rearrangement links TRBV27 to TRBJ1-2, with D unresolved. The CDR3 contains 15 residues. Germline V gene lookup returns CDR1 MNHEY and CDR2 SMNVEV (reference sequence). The V end was cut by 5 bases, the J end by 2 bases, with 15 bases between. The CDR3: CASSVIGGANYGYTF. The CDR3 DNA reads as TGTGCCAGCAGTGTAATAGGAGGAGCCAACTATGGCTACACCTTC.

The CDR3 DNA sequence: TGTGCCAGCAACCAGGGGAGCACTACCTATGGCTACACCTTC. It codes for CASNQGSTTYGYTF. V is TRBV5-6 and J is TRBJ1-2; maybe TRBD1 (6 bases). From germline, CDR1 is SGHDT and CDR2 YYEEEE. This CDR3 has 14 amino acids. The V end was cut by 6 bases, the J end by 4 bases, with 16 bases between.